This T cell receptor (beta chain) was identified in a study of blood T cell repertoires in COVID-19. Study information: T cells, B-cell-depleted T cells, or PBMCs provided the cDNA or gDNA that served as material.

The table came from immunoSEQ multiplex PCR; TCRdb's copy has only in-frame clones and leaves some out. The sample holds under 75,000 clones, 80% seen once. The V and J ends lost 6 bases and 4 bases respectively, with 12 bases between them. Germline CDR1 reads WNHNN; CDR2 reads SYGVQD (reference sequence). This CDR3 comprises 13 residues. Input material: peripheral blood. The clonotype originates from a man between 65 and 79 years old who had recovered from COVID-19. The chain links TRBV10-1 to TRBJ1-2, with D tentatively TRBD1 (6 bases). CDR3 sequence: CASSPGTFYGYTF. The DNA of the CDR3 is TGCGCCAGCAGCCCCGGGACATTCTATGGCTACACCTTC.